The present TCR beta chain was sequenced within a study of T cell responses to AZD1222 COVID-19 vaccine. Study-wide results and caveats: Targeting of unmutated variant regions was reportedly seen in nearly half of spike-specific TCRs. Of the AZD1222 recipients, only 5 to 7 were seropositive at baseline. Females made up more of the donors, who were largely white British, and clonal diversity may have come out too low.

Details on this clone: The target antigen is unknown.

TCRdb keeps only in-frame clones here, not all; method: immunoSEQ multiplex PCR. The repertoire holds more than 100,000 clones, approximately 89% seen once, with 4.4% in the top ten. The CDR3 has 15 amino acids. Per the germline V gene, CDR1 is SGHTA and CDR2 is FQGNSA. V lost 1 base and J lost 2, with 11 bases in between. The TCR originated in an adult in good health. Sequenced here: peripheral blood, sampled on day 0 of AZD1222 vaccination. The chain combines TRBV7-2 with TRBJ1-2; D may be TRBD1 (6 bases). The CDR3 nucleotides are TGTGCCAGCAGCTTAGTTTGGACAGAAAACTATGGCTACACCTTC. It yields the protein CASSLVWTENYGYTF.